This passage covers 18 T cell receptor beta chains from one sample sequenced in a study of T cell responses to AZD1222 COVID-19 vaccine (dated by TCRdb to the early 2020s). The library was built by means of the immunoSEQ multiplex PCR assay. The table comes from immuneACCESS by way of TCRdb, which keeps in-frame sequences with V and J called. Part of the clones is missing from these tables; in studies checked, under half for an unresolved V gene and the rest for unknown reasons. The sample profile shows 120,000 or so clones; 75% to 90% of them were found once. The biggest ten clones account for about 5.6% of the sample. Interpreted using the paper, the time point label stands for: baseline before first vaccination. Specimen: peripheral blood, collected on day 0 of AZD1222 vaccination. The source of these receptors is an adult in good health.

The chain uses TRBV3-1 (or the pseudogene TRBV3-2) and TRBJ2-3, with D possibly TRBD2 on 6 matching bases. Germline V CDR1 and CDR2: LGHDT, YNNKEL (reference sequence). CDR3 length: 14 residues. V was pared by 0 bases and J by 7 bases, with 11 bases between. The DNA of the CDR3 is TGTGCCAGCAGCCAAGAGTGGAGGGGAAATACGCAGTATTTT. Translating gives CASSQEWRGNTQYF.

This chain connects TRBV6-5 to TRBJ1-2, with 7 bases matching TRBD1. Germline V lookup: CDR1 MNHEY, CDR2 SVGAGI. This CDR3 region has 16 residues. J gave up 4 bases and V 2 bases, and 10 bases lay outside the gene matches. The DNA of the CDR3 is TGTGCCAGCAGTTACCCACAGGGGCAAGAATTCTATGGCTACACCTTC. Translation: CASSYPQGQEFYGYTF.

The J gene is TRBJ2-3, the V gene TRBV4-1; possibly TRBD1 for D (5 bases). The CDR3 totals 16 residues. From germline, CDR1 is MGHRA and CDR2 YSYEKL. The V and J ends lost 4 bases and 1 base respectively, with 15 bases between them. The CDR3 DNA follows: TGCGCCAGCAGCCTACCCCCCGACAGACGCACAGATACGCAGTATTTT. Translation: CASSLPPDRRTDTQYF.

V gene TRBV7-3 combines with J gene TRBJ2-7, with D uncertain. The CDR3 is made up of 15 amino acids. The germline V and J ends were trimmed by 1 base and 6 bases, with 16 bases remaining between them. In germline, CDR1 is SGHTA, CDR2 FQGTGA. The CDR3 nucleotides read TGTGCCAGCAGCTTAATCGGACCCCCTACGGGCGAGCAGTACTTC. This sequence encodes CASSLIGPPTGEQYF.

V is TRBV29-1 and J is TRBJ1-1; no clear D gene. Trimming pared 3 bases from V and 4 bases from J, leaving 15 bases between. From germline, CDR1 is SQVTM and CDR2 ANQGSEA. The length of the CDR3 is 14 residues. The CDR3 is CSVEGGPELTEAFF. The CDR3 nucleotides read TGCAGCGTTGAGGGCGGTCCGGAACTCACTGAAGCTTTCTTT.

The chain uses TRBV6-2 or TRBV6-3 and TRBJ1-2, with D perhaps TRBD1 (6 bases). The V gene's germline CDR1 is MNHEY and CDR2 SVGEGT. The length of the CDR3 is 14 residues. Trimming shortened V by 5 bases and J by 2 bases, and 12 bases separated the two germline ends. The CDR3 loop is CASSPGHSNYGYTF. The CDR3 DNA reads as TGTGCCAGCAGTCCGGGACACTCCAACTATGGCTACACCTTC.

This clone was found a few times. J is TRBJ2-7 and V is TRBV27; D uncertain. Germline V CDR1 and CDR2: MNHEY, SMNVEV (reference sequence). V lost 6 bases and J 7 bases, leaving 19 bases between the germline ends. The CDR3 spans 14 residues. The chain's CDR3 is CASRRSSRPGEQYF. CDR3 in DNA: TGTGCCAGCAGGAGGTCCAGCCGGCCCGGGGAGCAGTACTTC.

The V gene is TRBV7-2, the J gene TRBJ2-5; D might be TRBD1 (5 bases). The CDR3 runs 13 residues. Trimming stripped 4 bases from V and 5 bases from J, with 11 bases between. Germline CDR1 SGHTA, CDR2 FQGNSA. CDR3 sequence (DNA): TGTGCCAGCAGCTCCCCAGGGTGGGAGACCCAGTACTTC. Translated, it gives CASSSPGWETQYF.

This chain links TRBV2 with TRBJ1-5, with TRBD1 as a possible D gene (5 bases). CDR3 length equals 15 residues. V lost 6 bases, J lost 0 bases, and 12 bases lay in between. Per the germline V gene, CDR1 is SNHLY and CDR2 is FYNNEI. CDR3 sequence: CASRQEDNSNQPQHF. CDR3 DNA: TGTGCCAGCAGACAGGAAGATAATAGCAATCAGCCCCAGCATTTT.

The chain couples TRBV4-1 to TRBJ1-4; D ambiguous. Per the germline V gene, CDR1 is MGHRA and CDR2 is YSYEKL. Trimming left V 4 bases short and J 0 bases short, with 9 bases between. The CDR3 sequence is 15 residues long. The CDR3 DNA reads as TGCGCCAGCAGCCGAACGGTTACAACTAATGAAAAACTGTTTTTT. Residues: CASSRTVTTNEKLFF.

The CDR3 nucleotides read TGTGCCAGCAGTTGGGACAGCAATCAGCCCCAGCATTTT. Amino acid sequence: CASSWDSNQPQHF. The chain couples TRBV6-5 to TRBJ1-5; tentative D call: TRBD1 (5 bases). Per the germline V gene, CDR1 is MNHEY and CDR2 is SVGAGI. The CDR3 loop spans 13 amino acids. V was shortened by 4 bases and J by 1 base, with 5 bases between the two germline ends.

In its sample, this clone was seen once. The V gene is TRBV6-5, the J gene TRBJ1-6, with 8 bases identical to TRBD1. With V trimmed by 5 bases and J by 7 bases, 7 bases remained unmatched. CDR1 and CDR2 (germline): MNHEY, SVGAGI. This CDR3 is 15 amino acids long. CDR3 region: CASSRPGQENSPLHF. For the CDR3, the DNA is TGTGCCAGCAGTCGACCGGGACAGGAAAATTCACCCCTCCACTTT.

This chain's CDR3 is CASSPRRGADNSPLHF. DNA for the CDR3: TGTGCCAGCAGTCCCCGAAGAGGGGCTGATAATTCACCCCTCCACTTT. The chain carries TRBV2 and TRBJ1-6; the D gene is possibly TRBD1 (5 bases). CDR1 is SNHLY and CDR2 is FYNNEI in the germline V gene. The CDR3 covers 16 residues. V was pared by 5 bases and J by 5 bases, with 16 bases between. Full variable domain (outside the CDR3, taken from reference TRBV2 and TRBJ1-6): EPEVTQTPSHQVTQMGQEVILRCVPISNHLYFYWYRQILGQKVEFLVSFYNNEISEKSEIFDDQFSVERPDGSNFTLKIRSTKLEDSAMYFCASSPRRGADNSPLHFGNGTRLTVT.

The V and J genes are TRBV6-5 and TRBJ1-5, with D unresolved. The CDR3 totals 13 residues. Trimming took off 2 bases at V and 0 bases at J, with 2 bases between the two ends. Germline V lookup: CDR1 MNHEY, CDR2 SVGAGI. DNA of the CDR3: TGTGCCAGCAGTTACAGTAGCAATCAGCCCCAGCATTTT. Translated, it gives CASSYSSNQPQHF.

CDR3 in amino acids: CASSYAQGSYEQYF. CDR3 nucleotides: TGTGCCAGCAGTTACGCACAGGGTTCCTACGAGCAGTACTTC. This chain links TRBV6-5 with TRBJ2-7; maybe TRBD1 (6 bases). Trimming shortened V by 2 bases and J by 1 base, and 9 bases separated the two germline ends. Germline CDR1 is MNHEY and CDR2 is SVGAGI. The CDR3 is made up of 14 amino acids.

The chain employs TRBV19 and TRBJ2-7; tentatively, D is TRBD1 or TRBD2 (5 bases each). CDR1 is LNHDA, CDR2 SQIVND, per germline (reference sequence). Trimming left V 0 bases short and J 2 bases short, with 17 bases between. The CDR3 sequence is 17 residues long. The CDR3 loop is CASSIDLETGRTYEQYF. The CDR3 DNA sequence: TGTGCCAGTAGTATAGATCTCGAGACGGGACGAACCTACGAGCAGTACTTC.

V gene TRBV5-1 combines with J gene TRBJ2-6, with D perhaps TRBD1 (5 bases). CDR3 length: 18 amino acids. Trimming removed 0 bases at V and 3 bases at J, with 16 bases between. Germline values: CDR1 SGHRS, CDR2 YFSETQ. The CDR3 protein is CASSLDTGAWGGANVLTF. The CDR3 nucleotides read TGCGCCAGCAGCTTGGATACAGGCGCCTGGGGTGGGGCCAACGTCCTGACTTTC.

CDR3 coding DNA: TGTGCCAGCAGCCTACAGGGGAACTATGGCTACACCTTC. This codes for CASSLQGNYGYTF. This sequence joins TRBV3-1 (or the pseudogene TRBV3-2) and TRBJ1-2; the match to TRBD1 covers 7 bases. This CDR3 has 13 residues. The V gene end was trimmed by 4 bases and the J gene end by 2 bases; junction bases not matched to a gene: 1. Germline CDR1 LGHDT, CDR2 YNNKEL (reference sequence).